This entry is about one T cell receptor (beta chain). Its antigen is as yet unknown. The data are from a study of blood T cells in healthy people across ages. With a J-beta primer mix and a sample-barcoded 5' primer, a second PCR ran about 7 to 12 cycles. MiXCR, applied by TCRdb to the 5' RACE reads, yields one record per CDR3 protein. The table lists around 1,700,000 distinct CDR3 sequences, roughly 30% of them singletons. Looked up from germline, CDR1 is LGHDT and CDR2 is YNNKEL (reference sequence). The CDR3 has 17 amino acids. Each individual donor underwent a draw of approximately 10 milliliters of peripheral blood. Isolated per sample were at least 7 million PBMCs. Whole-study findings and limits: Among T cells, TCR beta diversity per million cells dropped roughly linearly as age rose. Donors of long life had a larger count of naive CD4+ cells and greater diversity than aged donors.

The sequenced sample was blood. The clonotype comes from a woman aged 25 to 39 in good health. The chain carries TRBV3-1 and TRBJ2-7; tentatively, D is TRBD2 (6 bases). The J call may be in error: the DNA end matches TRBJ2-5 better. CDR3 nucleotides: TGTGCCAGCAGCCTCGACAGACTAGGGGCGCAAGGGGAGACCCAGTACTTC. Amino acid sequence: CASSLDRLGAQGETQYF.